What follows are 27 T cell receptor beta chains derived from one specimen sequenced in a study of blood T cell repertoires in COVID-19. Assay: immunoSEQ multiplex PCR; the TCRdb copy retains only in-frame clones and omits some. There are 280,000 or so clones in the sample; 75% to 90% occur only once, and roughly 2.6% lies in the top ten. Sequencing was performed on PBMCs or T cells enriched from blood (not recorded which). The origin of the receptors is a woman between 45 and 65 years old who had recovered from COVID-19.

The chain is built from TRBV5-4 and TRBJ2-7; weak D call: TRBD1 (5 bases). V was shortened by 4 bases and J by 5 bases, with 19 bases between the two germline ends. CDR3 length: 15 amino acids. Germline V gene sequence: CDR1 SGHNT, CDR2 YYREEE (reference sequence). The chain's CDR3 is CASSRWGRWGHEQYF. The CDR3 DNA reads as TGTGCCAGCAGCAGGTGGGGCCGGTGGGGCCACGAGCAGTACTTC.

The V call is TRBV6-6, the J call TRBJ1-2; D gene uncertain. CDR1 and CDR2 from the germline V gene are MNHNY and SVGAGI (reference sequence). The CDR3 runs 12 residues. V lost 4 bases and J lost 6, with 9 bases in between. The CDR3 spells CASSSGYDGYTF. The CDR3 nucleotides are TGTGCCAGCAGTTCGGGGTACGATGGCTACACCTTC.

The rearrangement links TRBV24-1 to TRBJ1-2; TRBD1 aligns across 8 bases. The CDR3 is 14 residues long. Germline CDR1 reads KGHDR; CDR2 reads SFDVKD. V shed 4 bases and J 5 bases; nucleotides not matched to a gene: 5. CDR3 sequence reads: CATSDTGGAYGYTF. CDR3 DNA: TGTGCCACCAGTGACACAGGGGGAGCTTATGGCTACACCTTC.

The rearrangement joins TRBV28 to TRBJ1-2; tentative D call: TRBD1 (5 bases). Germline V lookup: CDR1 MDHEN, CDR2 SYDVKM. The CDR3 runs to 15 residues. The germline V and J ends were trimmed by 2 bases and 5 bases, with 15 bases remaining between them. CDR3 amino acids: CASSLSRGVFYGYTF. The CDR3 DNA is TGTGCCAGCAGTTTAAGCCGGGGGGTCTTTTATGGCTACACCTTC.

Comment on this clone: Its ends do not fully match the called genes, so a read error is possible. The chain has TRBV6-2 or TRBV6-3 and TRBJ1-6; D not certain. The CDR3 is made up of 15 amino acids. Germline CDR1 and CDR2: MNHEY and SVGEGT. The CDR3 sequence is CASSTGRQRTSLLHF. In DNA form, the CDR3 reads TGTGCCAGCAGTACCGGTCGGCAGCGGACTTCACTCCTCCACTTT.

The rearrangement joins TRBV7-9 to TRBJ2-5; D unresolved. This CDR3 region has 14 residues. CDR1 SEHNR and CDR2 FQNEAQ come from the germline V gene (reference sequence). V lost 4 bases and J lost 7, with 16 bases in between. CDR3 amino acids: CASSSSYPLGTQYF. The CDR3 DNA sequence: TGTGCCAGCAGCTCCTCCTACCCCCTAGGGACCCAGTACTTC.

The genes are TRBV7-8 and TRBJ1-2, with D perhaps TRBD1 (5 bases). The V end was cut by 2 bases, the J end by 6 bases, with 10 bases between. CDR1 and CDR2 (germline): SGHVS, FQNEAQ. CDR3 length: 13 amino acids. The DNA of the CDR3 is TGTGCCAGCAGCTTACAGGGTCTGGATGGCTACACCTTC. It encodes CASSLQGLDGYTF.

The V gene is TRBV5-1, the J gene TRBJ1-6, with 8 positions matching TRBD1. This CDR3 has 14 amino acids. Germline trimming cut 4 bases from V and 7 bases from J; bases unmatched to any gene: 4. The germline CDR1 and CDR2 sequences are SGHRS and YFSETQ. The CDR3 DNA reads TGCGCCAGCAGCGCGGGACAGGAAAATTCACCCCTCCACTTT. Translation gives CASSAGQENSPLHF.

The V call is TRBV27, the J call TRBJ1-5; no clear D. Germline V gene data show CDR1 as MNHEY and CDR2 as SMNVEV (reference sequence). Trimming took 1 base from V and 3 from J, leaving 10 bases between them. The CDR3 loop spans 15 amino acids. CDR3 in amino acids: CASSLLAGSNQPQHF. The DNA for the CDR3 is TGTGCCAGCAGTTTATTAGCTGGCTCCAATCAGCCCCAGCATTTT.

The sample holds one count of this clone. This rearrangement joins TRBV27 to TRBJ2-1; D might be TRBD1 (5 bases). CDR3 length: 16 residues. The germline V gene encodes CDR1 MNHEY and CDR2 SMNVEV (reference sequence). V lost 2 bases and J lost 4, with 15 bases in between. The CDR3, as DNA: TGTGCCAGCAGTTTAAGGGCCAGGGATTTATACAATGAGCAGTTCTTC. This encodes CASSLRARDLYNEQFF.

The V gene is TRBV30, the J gene TRBJ1-4; 7 bases fit TRBD1. Germline V gives CDR1 GTSNPN, CDR2 SVGIG (reference sequence). With V trimmed by 4 bases and J by 0 bases, 2 bases remained unmatched. This CDR3 contains 14 residues. The CDR3 reads CAWKGQATNEKLFF. CDR3 nucleotide sequence: TGTGCCTGGAAAGGACAGGCAACTAATGAAAAACTGTTTTTT.

The V gene is TRBV19, the J gene TRBJ2-1, with D possibly matching TRBD2 (6 bases). CDR1 is LNHDA and CDR2 is SQIVND in the germline V gene (reference sequence). The CDR3 covers 16 residues. The V gene lost 1 base and the J gene lost 9 bases, with 19 bases spanning the gap. CDR3 loop: CASSIVDGRGLGEQFF. CDR3 coding DNA: TGTGCCAGTAGTATAGTTGACGGGAGAGGGTTGGGTGAGCAGTTCTTC.

The chain recombines TRBV5-1 with TRBJ2-2; TRBD2 aligns across 9 bases. Germline CDR1 is SGHRS and CDR2 is YFSETQ. After removal of 4 bases from V and 5 bases from J, the junction contained 6 bases not matched to a gene. CDR3 length equals 15 residues. CDR3 coding DNA: TGCGCCAGCAGCCCCGCGGGAGGGGGAACCGGGGAGCTGTTTTTT. Translating it yields CASSPAGGGTGELFF.

The gene calls are TRBV10-3 and TRBJ2-7; 7 bases fit TRBD1. CDR3 length equals 14 residues. Germline V gene data show CDR1 as ENHRY and CDR2 as SYGVKD. J gave up 3 bases and V 5 bases, and 7 bases lay outside the gene matches. CDR3: CAISTSGTDYEQYF. The CDR3 nucleotides read TGTGCCATCAGTACCTCCGGGACAGACTACGAGCAGTACTTC.

The table lists this clone with a few counts. This rearrangement joins TRBV13 to TRBJ1-2; D not resolved. The CDR3 consists of 14 residues. Per the germline V gene, CDR1 is PRHDT and CDR2 is FYEKMQ (reference sequence). The ends were cut back, 3 bases at V and 4 bases at J, with 12 bases in the middle. The CDR3 bases are TGTGCCAGCAGCTTGATTGCAGTCTCCTATGGCTACACCTTC. Translating it yields CASSLIAVSYGYTF.

This clone was seen a few times. V is TRBV4-1 and J is TRBJ1-2; unclear D gene. There are 14 residues in the CDR3. Trimming removed 0 bases at V and 4 bases at J, with 9 bases between. Germline V CDR1 and CDR2: MGHRA, YSYEKL. DNA of the CDR3: TGCGCCAGCAGCCAAGATCCGGGAGGCTATGGCTACACCTTC. It codes for CASSQDPGGYGYTF.

This clone showed up just a few times. This rearrangement joins TRBV29-1 to TRBJ2-7; the match to TRBD1 covers 9 bases. V shed 7 bases, J shed 2 bases, and the junction held 6 bases outside the gene matches. CDR3 size: 13 residues. CDR1 and CDR2 from the germline V gene are SQVTM and ANQGSEA. The DNA for the CDR3 is TGCAGCGGTACAGGGGGCCCTACCTACGAGCAGTACTTC. It is translated as CSGTGGPTYEQYF.

V and J are TRBV5-5 and TRBJ1-4; 7 positions match TRBD1. Germline V gives CDR1 SGHKS, CDR2 YYEKEE (reference sequence). V shed 4 bases, J shed 5 bases, and the junction held 8 bases outside the gene matches. The CDR3 is 15 residues long. The CDR3, as DNA: TGTGCCAGCAGCGGGCCGACAGGGCAGAATGAAAAACTGTTTTTT. Encoded protein: CASSGPTGQNEKLFF.

Only one count was recorded for this clone. V and J are TRBV27 and TRBJ2-5; 10 bases align to TRBD2. CDR3 size: 15 residues. The J segment lost 5 bases and the V segment lost 2 bases, leaving 5 bases of the junction unmatched. From germline, CDR1 is MNHEY and CDR2 SMNVEV (reference sequence). The DNA for the CDR3 is TGTGCCAGCAGTTTAGCTAGCGGGAGCGGTGAGACCCAGTACTTC. It translates to CASSLASGSGETQYF.

This chain links TRBV6-5 with TRBJ2-5, with 7 positions matching TRBD1. Per germline, CDR1 MNHEY and CDR2 SVGAGI. The CDR3 is made up of 15 amino acids. The ends lost 5 bases at V and 2 bases at J; junction bases unmatched: 8. For the CDR3, the DNA is TGTGCCAGCAGTCACCGGACAGGTCCACAAGAGACCCAGTACTTC. Translating gives CASSHRTGPQETQYF.

This clone was counted only a few times. V is TRBV7-8 and J is TRBJ2-1; 10 bases align to TRBD2. V gave up 5 bases and J gave up 8 bases; unmatched junction bases: 9. This CDR3 contains 15 residues. Germline assignment: CDR1 SGHVS and CDR2 FQNEAQ. Written as DNA, the CDR3 is TGTGCCAGCAGCGATACGGGACTAGCGACAGATGAGCAGTTCTTC. Amino acids: CASSDTGLATDEQFF. The full variable domain, in which reference TRBV7-8 and TRBJ2-1 provide the parts outside the CDR3, is GAGVSQSPRYKVAKRGQDVALRCDPISGHVSLFWYQQALGQGPEFLTYFQNEAQLDKSGLPSDRFFAERPEGSVSTLKIQRTQQEDSAVYLCASSDTGLATDEQFFGPGTRLTVL.

The V gene is TRBV7-9, the J gene TRBJ2-7, with 9 positions matching TRBD2. Germline lookup yields CDR1 SEHNR and CDR2 FQNEAQ (reference sequence). Trimming at V came to 5 bases and at J to 7 bases, leaving 9 bases not matched to a gene. The CDR3 contains 14 residues. The CDR3 region is CASSGSGRPGEQYF. The CDR3 DNA is TGTGCCAGCAGCGGCAGCGGGAGGCCGGGGGAGCAGTACTTC.

V is TRBV11-2 and J is TRBJ1-4; possible D gene TRBD1, 5 bases. Germline V gene data show CDR1 as SGHAT and CDR2 as FQNNGV. CDR3 length: 15 amino acids. Trimming removed 4 bases at V and 7 bases at J, with 16 bases between. The CDR3 DNA sequence: TGTGCCAGCAGCTCAGTCAAGGACATGGGTGAAAAACTGTTTTTT. Translating it yields CASSSVKDMGEKLFF.

This sequence joins TRBV7-9 and TRBJ2-1; a weak D match, TRBD2 (5 bases). The germline V gene has CDR1 SEHNR and CDR2 FQNEAQ (reference sequence). The CDR3 contains 14 residues. Trimming took off 4 bases at V and 6 bases at J, with 13 bases between the two ends. The CDR3 loop reads CASSSWELLNEQFF. In nucleotides, the CDR3 is TGTGCCAGCAGCTCCTGGGAGCTGCTCAATGAGCAGTTCTTC.

The J gene is TRBJ2-1, the V gene TRBV4-1; possible D gene TRBD2, 6 bases. Germline lookup yields CDR1 MGHRA and CDR2 YSYEKL. Trimming took 4 bases from V and 0 from J, leaving 7 bases between them. The CDR3 contains 14 residues. Here the CDR3 DNA reads TGCGCCAGCAGCCCGGGGGACTCCTACAATGAGCAGTTCTTC. Residues: CASSPGDSYNEQFF.

The V and J genes are TRBV6-5 and TRBJ1-4, with D maybe TRBD1 (5 bases). This CDR3 comprises 14 residues. Per the germline V gene, CDR1 is MNHEY and CDR2 is SVGAGI. Trimming shortened V by 8 bases and J by 2 bases, and 12 bases separated the two germline ends. DNA of the CDR3: TGTGCCAGCGGAGGGACGGCGACTAATGAAAAACTGTTTTTT. Its translation is CASGGTATNEKLFF.

J is TRBJ1-1 and V is TRBV30; D ambiguous. CDR1 is GTSNPN, CDR2 SVGIG, per germline (reference sequence). Trimming removed 0 bases at V and 4 bases at J, with 12 bases between. This CDR3 has 14 amino acids. CDR3: CAWSVLAGSTEAFF. In nucleotides, the CDR3 is TGTGCCTGGAGTGTACTCGCGGGAAGCACTGAAGCTTTCTTT.